A single sample is the source of the 24 T cell receptor beta chains below, sequenced in a study of CD8 T cells in Susac syndrome (dated by TCRdb to about 2019). Receptors were amplified or captured by the immunoSEQ multiplex PCR assay. RNA was extracted with the RNeasy kit and about 0.5 to 1 ug was reverse transcribed using random hexamers. The public reads were reanalyzed by TCRdb: fastp trimming at Q25, MiXCR alignment, in-frame beta chains only. Every CDR3 protein is listed once, alongside the most common genes and DNA of its rows. For this sample the table gives 200,000 to 300,000 distinct CDR3 sequences, of which just over 90% were detected only once. Of the sample, roughly 0.072% falls within the top ten clones. The specimen sequenced was CD4+ T cells from PBMCs. These TCRs come from a human donor with multiple sclerosis.

The V call is TRBV11-2, the J call TRBJ2-3; TRBD1 aligns across 8 bases. With V trimmed by 0 bases and J by 4 bases, 3 bases remained unmatched. The CDR3 totals 15 residues. The germline gives CDR1 SGHAT, CDR2 FQNNGV. The CDR3, as DNA: TGTGCCAGCAGCTTAGACCCAGGGGGCCCAGATACGCAGTATTTT. This translates into CASSLDPGGPDTQYF.

The chain joins TRBV20-1 to TRBJ2-5; 8 nucleotides match TRBD2. The V segment lost 6 bases and the J segment 2 bases; nucleotides outside the gene matches: 8. The CDR3 runs to 14 residues. The germline CDR1 and CDR2 sequences are DFQATT and SNEGSKA (reference sequence). CDR3 nucleotides: TGCAGTGCAAAACCGTTAGCGGGACAAGAGACCCAGTACTTC. Translating it yields CSAKPLAGQETQYF.

The V and J genes are TRBV6-2 or TRBV6-3 and TRBJ2-7; D remains unclear. CDR1 is MNHEY, CDR2 SVGEGT, per germline. The CDR3 has 12 residues. The V gene lost 6 bases and the J gene lost 3 bases, with 9 bases spanning the gap. The CDR3 DNA sequence: TGTGCCAGCAGCGACTGGGGCTACGAGCAGTACGTC. Protein: CASSDWGYEQYV.

The table lists this clonotype with a few counts. In nucleotides, the CDR3 is TGTGCCAGTAGCGCGACAGGGGTCTATGGCTACACCTTC. Amino acids: CASSATGVYGYTF. The chain combines TRBV19 with TRBJ1-2, with TRBD1 matching 8 bases. CDR3 length equals 13 residues. Trimming took 6 bases from V and 4 from J; bases not matched to a gene: 4. Germline V gene sequence: CDR1 LNHDA, CDR2 SQIVND (reference sequence).

This chain uses TRBV6-1 with TRBJ1-1; D not certain. The CDR3 has 12 amino acids. V lost 2 bases and J lost 2, with 3 bases in between. Germline V gene data show CDR1 as MNHNS and CDR2 as SASEGT. The CDR3 DNA reads TGTGCCAGCAGTGAACACAACACTGAAGCTTTCTTT. It encodes CASSEHNTEAFF.

The J gene is TRBJ1-1, the V gene TRBV3-1; the D is unclear. V was clipped by 0 bases and J by 7 bases, with 9 bases between them. The CDR3 is 13 residues long. Germline lookup yields CDR1 LGHDT and CDR2 YNNKEL (reference sequence). In nucleotides, the CDR3 is TGTGCCAGCAGCCAAGATCCCTTGGGTGAAGCTTTCTTT. Its protein product is CASSQDPLGEAFF.

The chain has TRBV12-3 or TRBV12-4 and TRBJ1-1; perhaps TRBD1 as D (5 bases). This CDR3 is built from 16 residues. The germline V and J ends were trimmed by 8 bases and 0 bases, with 19 bases remaining between them. The CDR3 is CASFPGVAFMNTEAFF. CDR3 DNA: TGTGCCAGCTTTCCGGGGGTCGCGTTCATGAACACTGAAGCTTTCTTT.

The chain joins TRBV25-1 to TRBJ2-5, with a weak D call TRBD2 (5 bases). The V end was cut by 2 bases, the J end by 0 bases, with 10 bases between. The V gene's germline CDR1 is MGHDK and CDR2 SYGVNS. The CDR3 runs to 15 residues. The CDR3, as DNA: TGTGCCAGCAGTGAAGGGAGACACTACCAAGAGACCCAGTACTTC. Translating it yields CASSEGRHYQETQYF. The whole variable domain, remainder taken from reference TRBV25-1 and TRBJ2-5, is EADIYQTPRYLVIGTGKKITLECSQTMGHDKMYWYQQDPGMELHLIHYSYGVNSTEKGDLSSESTVSRIRTEHFPLTLESARPSHTSQYLCASSEGRHYQETQYFGPGTRLLVL.

The count of this clonotype is one. The chain uses TRBV6-6 and TRBJ2-2; D may be TRBD1 or TRBD2 (5 bases each). Trimming took 6 bases from V and 8 from J, leaving 7 bases between them. In germline, CDR1 is MNHNY, CDR2 SVGAGI (reference sequence). CDR3 length: 11 amino acids. CDR3 in amino acids: CASRGVGELFF. The DNA for the CDR3 is TGTGCCAGCAGGGGGGTGGGGGAGCTGTTTTTT.

The V gene is TRBV4-1, the J gene TRBJ2-5, with unresolved D. Germline lookup yields CDR1 MGHRA and CDR2 YSYEKL. This CDR3 spans 14 amino acids. The V and J ends lost 4 bases and 6 bases respectively, with 15 bases between them. The CDR3 DNA sequence: TGCGCCAGCAGCCCCACCGTCCTTCCCCAGACCCAGTACTTC. It specifies CASSPTVLPQTQYF.

The chain links TRBV15 to TRBJ2-2; D not certain. The germline V gene encodes CDR1 LNHNV and CDR2 YYDKDF (reference sequence). Trimming removed 1 base at V and 6 bases at J, with 3 bases between. The length of the CDR3 is 12 residues. CDR3 in amino acids: CATSRAAGELFF. CDR3 bases: TGTGCCACCAGCAGAGCGGCCGGGGAGCTGTTTTTT.

This chain connects TRBV12-3 or TRBV12-4 to TRBJ1-5; 9 bases are shared with TRBD1. The CDR3 is 14 amino acids. V lost 5 bases and J lost 1; bases outside the gene matches: 0. CDR3 in amino acids: CASSDRGSNQPQHF. CDR3 DNA sequence: TGTGCCAGCAGTGACAGGGGGAGCAATCAGCCCCAGCATTTT.

The genes are TRBV19 and TRBJ1-1, with D tentatively TRBD1 (6 bases). Trimming pared 7 bases from V and 1 base from J, leaving 16 bases between. The CDR3 sequence is 15 residues long. Germline V gene lookup returns CDR1 LNHDA and CDR2 SQIVND (reference sequence). CDR3 DNA: TGTGCCAGTACCCGGACAGCGTCAAAGAACACTGAAGCTTTCTTT. It is translated as CASTRTASKNTEAFF.

This chain joins TRBV24-1 and TRBJ2-1; 7 bases align to TRBD1. V shed 2 bases and J 15 bases; nucleotides not matched to a gene: 9. This CDR3 has 13 residues. CDR1 is KGHDR, CDR2 SFDVKD, per germline. This CDR3 reads CATSDSVRQGLFF. The CDR3 DNA is TGTGCCACCAGTGATTCGGTGAGACAGGGCCTGTTCTTC.

The chain employs TRBV12-3 or TRBV12-4 and TRBJ2-3, with D perhaps matching TRBD2 (6 bases). CDR3 length: 12 residues. Trimming stripped 5 bases from V and 7 bases from J, with 10 bases between. The CDR3 sequence is CASSDGGNTQYF. The CDR3 coding sequence is TGTGCCAGCAGTGATGGGGGGAATACGCAGTATTTT.

The V and J genes are TRBV29-1 and TRBJ2-2; D is uncertain. V lost 7 bases to trimming and J lost 1 base, with 10 bases between them. Germline loops: CDR1 SQVTM, CDR2 ANQGSEA. The CDR3 length is 13 residues. The CDR3 DNA sequence: TGCAGCGCCCTCCGGTTGAACACCGGGGAGCTGTTTTTT. This codes for CSALRLNTGELFF.

V is TRBV2 and J is TRBJ2-1, with 8 bases fitting TRBD2. This CDR3 comprises 17 residues. Per the germline V gene, CDR1 is SNHLY and CDR2 is FYNNEI. Germline trimming cut 4 bases from V and 2 bases from J; bases unmatched to any gene: 10. This CDR3 is CASSGGGRLRAYNEQFF. The CDR3, as DNA: TGTGCCAGCAGTGGGGGCGGGAGGTTACGAGCCTACAATGAGCAGTTCTTC.

The chain uses TRBV29-1 and TRBJ1-2, with D perhaps TRBD1 (6 bases). The germline gives CDR1 SQVTM, CDR2 ANQGSEA. There are 14 residues in the CDR3. Trimming shortened V by 0 bases and J by 8 bases, and 16 bases separated the two germline ends. The CDR3 sequence: CSVEEGSGVGGYTF. CDR3 DNA sequence: TGCAGCGTTGAAGAAGGGTCAGGGGTAGGCGGCTACACCTTC.

This clonotype appeared once. The V gene is TRBV5-1, the J gene TRBJ2-5; possibly TRBD1 or TRBD2 for D (5 bases each). Germline CDR1 reads SGHRS; CDR2 reads YFSETQ. The CDR3 consists of 14 residues. The V and J ends lost 2 bases and 4 bases respectively, with 12 bases between them. DNA for the CDR3: TGCGCCAGCAGCTTTTCCGGGACGGGAGAGACCCAGTACTTC. Translating it yields CASSFSGTGETQYF.

V usage is TRBV4-1 and J usage is TRBJ2-1; TRBD2 agrees at 11 bases. This CDR3 comprises 16 residues. J was trimmed by 2 bases and V by 4 bases; bases with no gene match: 4. The germline gives CDR1 MGHRA, CDR2 YSYEKL. CDR3 sequence reads: CASSLLSGGAYNEQFF. For the CDR3, the DNA is TGCGCCAGCAGCCTCCTTAGCGGGGGGGCCTACAATGAGCAGTTCTTC.

The rearrangement uses TRBV5-1 and TRBJ2-5, with 11 bases identical to TRBD2. The CDR3 consists of 17 residues. The V segment lost 0 bases and the J segment 1 base; nucleotides outside the gene matches: 5. Germline CDR1 SGHRS, CDR2 YFSETQ. For the CDR3, the DNA is TGCGCCAGCAGCTTGGGACTAGCGGGGACTTCCCAAGAGACCCAGTACTTC. It codes for CASSLGLAGTSQETQYF.

The CDR3: CASSLISGTGANVLTF. Written as DNA, the CDR3 is TGTGCCAGCAGCTTAATCTCCGGGACTGGGGCCAACGTCCTGACTTTC. This sequence joins TRBV7-3 and TRBJ2-6, with a possible D match to TRBD2 (5 bases). With 1 base removed from V and 2 bases from J, the gap between germline ends came to 9 bases. The CDR3 runs 16 residues. Germline lookup yields CDR1 SGHTA and CDR2 FQGTGA.

This chain joins TRBV27 and TRBJ1-4, with D unresolved. This CDR3 region has 15 residues. Germline CDR1 and CDR2: MNHEY and SMNVEV (reference sequence). V was clipped by 5 bases and J by 0 bases, with 10 bases between them. The CDR3 here is CASSTSWATNEKLFF. In DNA form, the CDR3 reads TGTGCCAGCAGTACATCATGGGCAACTAATGAAAAACTGTTTTTT.

The chain carries TRBV6-6 and TRBJ1-1; D uncertain. The CDR3 totals 13 residues. The V gene lost 2 bases and the J gene lost 3 bases, with 7 bases spanning the gap. Germline assignment: CDR1 MNHNY and CDR2 SVGAGI (reference sequence). The CDR3 bases are TGTGCCAGCAGTTACCCCTCGGACACTGAAGCTTTCTTT. Translation: CASSYPSDTEAFF.